The rows below give T cell receptor beta chains drawn from one sample of a study of T cell repertoires in ileal Crohn's disease. Some clones are missing from TCRdb's copy, which holds only in-frame ones; the method was immunoSEQ multiplex PCR. The sample has about 15,000 clones, 80% seen once. The material sequenced was ileal tissue. Receptor source: an adult with Crohn's disease. The CDR3 runs from the conserved cysteine through the conserved F or W. A D gene is named only where the DNA matches it firmly. Only some rows state a clone size, as once, few, many or a class for expanded clones.

clone_size | j_call | v_call | d_call | cdr3_nt | cdr3_aa
NA | TRBJ1-1 | TRBV18 | TRBD1 | TGTGCCAGCTCACCGACAGGGTACACTGAAGCTTTCTTT | CASSPTGYTEAFF
NA | TRBJ2-5 | TRBV11-2 | NA | TGTGCCAGCAGCAGACAATTAGGAGAGACCCAGTACTTC | CASSRQLGETQYF
medium-sized | TRBJ1-2 | TRBV2 | NA | TGTGCCATACAGGTCCATGGCTACACCTTC | CAIQVHGYTF
NA | TRBJ2-3 | TRBV2 | TRBD1 | TGTGCCAGCAGAGATCGGACAGGGGCGTCAGATACGCAGTATTTT | CASRDRTGASDTQYF
NA | TRBJ2-5 | TRBV10-1 | NA | TGCGCCAGCAGTGAGTCCAGTGTCCAAGAGACCCAGTACTTC | CASSESSVQETQYF
NA | TRBJ1-1 | TRBV10-3 | NA | TGTGCCATCAGTGAGTTAAGCGGAGGAGGCACTGAAGCTTTCTTT | CAISELSGGGTEAFF
NA | TRBJ1-1 | TRBV30 | TRBD1 | TGTGCCTGGGACAGGGGACGACGGGCTTTCTTT | CAWDRGRRAFF
NA | TRBJ1-6 | TRBV19 | NA | TGTGCCAGTAGTACCGGACAGCCAAATTCACCCCTCCACTTT | CASSTGQPNSPLHF
NA | TRBJ1-5 | TRBV6-5 | NA | TGTGCCAGCGGCCCAGGGCGGGGGAATCCCCAGCATTTT | CASGPGRGNPQHF
NA | TRBJ2-1 | TRBV11-3 | TRBD2 | TGTGCCAGCAGCCAAGCCGGGACTAGCGGGAGCTCTTACAATGAGCAGTTCTTC | CASSQAGTSGSSYNEQFF
NA | TRBJ1-1 | TRBV15 | NA | TGTGCCACCAGCAGAGATTGGGCGGGGAGCACTGAAGCTTTCTTT | CATSRDWAGSTEAFF
NA | TRBJ1-6 | TRBV6-1 | NA | TGTGCCAGCAGTGAAAGGGAGGCCCTCCACTTT | CASSEREALHF
NA | TRBJ2-1 | TRBV15 | NA | TGTGCCACCAGCAGAGATGGGGCAGATAATGAGCAGTTCTTC | CATSRDGADNEQFF
NA | TRBJ2-5 | TRBV18 | NA | TGTGCCAGCTCCCCGCGGCAGGGAAGAGGTCAAGAGACCCAGTACTTC | CASSPRQGRGQETQYF
NA | TRBJ2-3 | TRBV5-1 | NA | TGCGCCAGCAGCTTGGACCCCTACGGCACAGATACGCAGTATTTT | CASSLDPYGTDTQYF
NA | TRBJ2-1 | TRBV7-9 | NA | TGTGCCAGCAGCTTCGGCCTAGCAGAGCAGTTCTTC | CASSFGLAEQFF
NA | TRBJ2-2 | TRBV5-1 | NA | TGCGCCAGCAGCTTAAAAGCCTGGGGGGAGCTGTTTTTT | CASSLKAWGELFF
NA | TRBJ2-6 | TRBV5-6 | TRBD1 | TGTGCCAGCAGCTTCGGGACAGGGGGCACTGGGGCCAACGTCCTGACTTTC | CASSFGTGGTGANVLTF
NA | TRBJ2-3 | TRBV2 | TRBD2 | TGTGCCAGCAGGAACCGGGGACTAGCCGCCACAGATACGCAGTATTTT | CASRNRGLAATDTQYF
NA | TRBJ1-6 | TRBV28 | TRBD1 | TGTGCCAGCAGTTTTTTCAAGGGGGCGAATTCACCCCTCCACTTT | CASSFFKGANSPLHF
NA | TRBJ1-2 | TRBV5-1 | NA | TGCGCCAGCAGCTCGACAGGTTTGGACTATGGCTACACCTTC | CASSSTGLDYGYTF
once | TRBJ2-2 | TRBV18 | NA | TGTGCCAGCTCATCCGCGAACACCGGGGAGCTGTTTTTT | CASSSANTGELFF
NA | TRBJ2-7 | TRBV9 | NA | TGTGCCAGCAGCCCCGGGACAAATATCTACGAGCAGTACTTC | CASSPGTNIYEQYF
NA | TRBJ1-1 | TRBV19 | TRBD1 | TGTGCCACTTCGACAGGGGTCACTGAAGCTTTCTTT | CATSTGVTEAFF
NA | TRBJ1-3 | TRBV2 | TRBD1 | TGTGCCAGCATGGGGGGACAGGTCTCTGGAAACACCATATATTTT | CASMGGQVSGNTIYF
NA | TRBJ1-2 | TRBV6-5 | TRBD1 | TGTGCCAGTCATACAGGGGGCGATGGCTACACCTTC | CASHTGGDGYTF
NA | TRBJ2-1 | TRBV6-6 | NA | TGTGCCAGCAGTAGAGGAACCGGATTAGTCAAGGAGCAGTTCTTC | CASSRGTGLVKEQFF
few | TRBJ2-3 | TRBV15 | NA | TGTGCCACCAGCAGAGGGCTTAGCACAGATACGCAGTATTTT | CATSRGLSTDTQYF
NA | TRBJ1-1 | TRBV5-1 | TRBD1 | TGCGCCAGCAGCGCGTGGACAGGTGAAGCTTTCTTT | CASSAWTGEAFF
NA | TRBJ2-2 | TRBV5-1 | TRBD1 | TGCGCCAGCAGCCCGAGGCAGGGGGACACCGGGGAGCTGTTTTTT | CASSPRQGDTGELFF
few | TRBJ2-3 | TRBV7-3 | TRBD2 | TGTGCCAGCAGCCCTATAGCGGGGGGGACCGCAGATACGCAGTATTTT | CASSPIAGGTADTQYF
NA | TRBJ2-3 | TRBV30 | NA | TGTGCCTGGAGTTTAAGCACAGATACGCAGTATTTT | CAWSLSTDTQYF
NA | TRBJ2-7 | TRBV5-6 | NA | TGTGCCAGCAGCCGACAGCCGTCCTACGAGCAGTACTTC | CASSRQPSYEQYF
NA | TRBJ2-1 | TRBV5-6 | TRBD1 | TGTGCCAGCAGGGAGCGAGGGACAGGGCAGTACAATGAGCAGTTCTTC | CASRERGTGQYNEQFF
NA | TRBJ1-6 | TRBV5-4 | NA | TGTGCCAGCAGCCGACGGGGTGTGAATTCACCCCTCCACTTT | CASSRRGVNSPLHF
NA | TRBJ1-1 | TRBV2 | NA | TGTGCCAGCACGCAAAGCAGGGCAGGGAACACTGAAGCTTTCTTT | CASTQSRAGNTEAFF